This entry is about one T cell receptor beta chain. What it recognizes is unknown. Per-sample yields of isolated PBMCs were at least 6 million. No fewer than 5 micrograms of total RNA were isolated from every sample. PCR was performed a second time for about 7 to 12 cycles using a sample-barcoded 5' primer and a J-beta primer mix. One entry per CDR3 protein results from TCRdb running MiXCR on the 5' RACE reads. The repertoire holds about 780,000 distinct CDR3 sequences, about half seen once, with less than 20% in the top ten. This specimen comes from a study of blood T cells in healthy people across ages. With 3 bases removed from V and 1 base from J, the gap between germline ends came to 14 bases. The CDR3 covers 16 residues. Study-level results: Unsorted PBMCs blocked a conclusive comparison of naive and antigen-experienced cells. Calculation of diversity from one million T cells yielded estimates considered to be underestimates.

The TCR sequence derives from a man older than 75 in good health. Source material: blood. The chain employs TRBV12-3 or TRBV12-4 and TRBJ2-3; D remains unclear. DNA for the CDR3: TGTGCCAGCAGTTTTTCCACCCCTTCCCGCACAGATACGCAGTATTTT. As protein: CASSFSTPSRTDTQYF.